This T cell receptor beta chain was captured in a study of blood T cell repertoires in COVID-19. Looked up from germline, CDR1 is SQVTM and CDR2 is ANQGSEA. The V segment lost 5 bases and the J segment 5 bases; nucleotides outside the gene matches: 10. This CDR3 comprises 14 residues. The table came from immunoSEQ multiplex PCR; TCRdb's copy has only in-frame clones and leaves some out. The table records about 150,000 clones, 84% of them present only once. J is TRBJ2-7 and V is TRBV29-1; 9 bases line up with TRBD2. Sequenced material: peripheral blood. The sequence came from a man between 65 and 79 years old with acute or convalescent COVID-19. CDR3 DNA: TGCAGCGTTAGGACAGGAGCGGGGGGCCACGAGCAGTACTTC. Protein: CSVRTGAGGHEQYF.